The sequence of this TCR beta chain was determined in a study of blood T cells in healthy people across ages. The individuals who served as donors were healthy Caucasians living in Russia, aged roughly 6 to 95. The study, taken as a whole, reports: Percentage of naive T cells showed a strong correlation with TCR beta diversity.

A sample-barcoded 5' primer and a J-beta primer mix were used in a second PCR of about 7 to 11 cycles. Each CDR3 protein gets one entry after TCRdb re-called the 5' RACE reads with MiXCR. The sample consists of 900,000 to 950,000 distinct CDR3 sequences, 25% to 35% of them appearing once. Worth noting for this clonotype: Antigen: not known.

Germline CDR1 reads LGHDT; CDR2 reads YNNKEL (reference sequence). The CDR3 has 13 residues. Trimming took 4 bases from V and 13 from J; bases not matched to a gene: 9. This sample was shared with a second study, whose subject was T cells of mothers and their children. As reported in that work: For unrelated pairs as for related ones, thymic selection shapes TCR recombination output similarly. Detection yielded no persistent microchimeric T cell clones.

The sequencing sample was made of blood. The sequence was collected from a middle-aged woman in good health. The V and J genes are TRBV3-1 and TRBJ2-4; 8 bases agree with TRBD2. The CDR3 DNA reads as TGTGCCAGCAGCCCCCGTCCAGCGGGGGTCCAGTACTTC. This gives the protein CASSPRPAGVQYF. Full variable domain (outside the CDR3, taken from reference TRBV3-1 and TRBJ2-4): DTAVSQTPKYLVTQMGNDKSIKCEQNLGHDTMYWYKQDSKKFLKIMFSYNNKELIINETVPNRFSPKSPDKAHLNLHINSLELGDSAVYFCASSPRPAGVQYFGAGTRLSVL.